At least ten counts were recorded for the clone carrying this TCR beta chain. These data come from a study of T-cell reconstitution after alpha-beta-depleted transplantation in children. The authors prepared the TCRbeta library with unique molecular identifiers. TCRdb analysed the PCR reads with MiXCR anew, one entry per CDR3 protein. The sample lists 190,000 or so distinct CDR3 sequences; about 6.3% were seen once. V shed 0 bases and J shed 4 bases, with 18 bases lying between them. The CDR3 runs to 17 residues. CDR1 is LGHNA, CDR2 YSLEER, per germline. This TCR was recovered from a human donor who donated a stem cell graft to a child with Wiskott-Aldrich syndrome. The specimen was PBMCs from the stem cell graft donor, collected from the stem cell graft. The rearrangement uses TRBV4-3 and TRBJ2-5; D perhaps matches TRBD2 (5 bases). CDR3 bases: TGCGCCAGCAGCCAAGATTCCGGGATCCTCGGTGGAGAGACCCAGTACTTC. It yields the protein CASSQDSGILGGETQYF.